This TCR beta chain came from a study of siplizumab effects on memory and regulatory T cells. Of note for this clone: Its target is not known.

Each sample had around 99,000 TCR templates assayed. Here immunoSEQ multiplex PCR was the method, and the copy in TCRdb shows in-frame clones only, minus some. The sample lists roughly 62,000 clones; less than 80% were seen once. Germline CDR1 is MNHEY and CDR2 is SVGAGI. CDR3 length: 15 residues. V lost 2 bases to trimming and J lost 1 base, with 8 bases between them. The study, taken as a whole, reports: Controls showed an average of around 27% Treg-derived mappable alloreactive CD4+ clones, while siplizumab showed around 73%. Siplizumab significantly reduced alloreactive sequences traceable to unstimulated CD4+ memory cells. Only a minor fraction of alloreactive clones mapped to unstimulated subsets.

The TCR originated in a human donor in good health. This chain joins TRBV6-5 and TRBJ2-2; D possibly corresponds to TRBD2 (5 bases). Specimen: memory CD4+ T cells sorted from blood. The CDR3 is CASSYAGGNTGELFF. In DNA form, the CDR3 reads TGTGCCAGCAGTTACGCGGGCGGGAACACCGGGGAGCTGTTTTTT.